These 11 T cell receptor beta chains were sequenced from one sample in a study of graft-versus-host responses after intestinal transplantation. These receptors have no identified antigens. The repertoire was sequenced with immunoSEQ multiplex PCR; TCRdb's copy has only in-frame clones and lacks some. In the table there are some 39,000 clones, more than 90% of which are singletons. Sequences were derived from unstimulated CD8+ T cells sorted from spleen or lymph node cells, sampled before transplant. The receptors stem from a human donor who was the organ donor for an intestinal transplant.

The rearrangement links TRBV9 to TRBJ2-3; no clear D. This CDR3 spans 16 amino acids. The V gene's germline CDR1 is SGDLS and CDR2 YYNGEE. The germline V and J ends were trimmed by 0 bases and 0 bases, with 11 bases remaining between them. CDR3 amino acids: CASSVAAGPSTDTQYF. DNA for the CDR3: TGTGCCAGCAGCGTAGCGGCAGGCCCTAGCACAGATACGCAGTATTTT.

A remark on this clone: Mismatch with germline at one junction end may stem from a read error. This chain links TRBV4-3 with TRBJ2-3; 14 bases are a match to TRBD2. This CDR3 is built from 16 residues. Per the germline V gene, CDR1 is LGHNA and CDR2 is YSLEER. In DNA, the CDR3 is TGCGCCAGCAGCCAAGACTACGGGACTAGCGGGGGCCAAAGGCATTTT. Amino acid sequence: CASSQDYGTSGGQRHF.

The V call is TRBV10-3, the J call TRBJ1-1; 10 bases agree with TRBD1. V trimming: 0 bases; J trimming: 7 bases; junction bases outside the gene matches: 2. The CDR3 length is 14 residues. From germline, CDR1 is ENHRY and CDR2 SYGVKD. The CDR3: CAISESGQGVEAFF. CDR3 nucleotides: TGTGCCATCAGTGAGTCTGGACAGGGGGTTGAAGCTTTCTTT.

A single count supports this clone. V and J are TRBV5-8 and TRBJ2-7; D may be TRBD1 (5 bases). The CDR3 sequence is 14 residues long. Trimming took off 4 bases at V and 1 base at J, with 12 bases between the two ends. CDR1 and CDR2 from the germline V gene are SGHTS and YDEGEE. Here the CDR3 DNA reads TGTGCCAGCAGCCCCAGACAGACATCCTACGAGCAGTACTTC. Translation gives CASSPRQTSYEQYF.

CDR3 amino acids: CASSFASGETDTQYF. DNA for the CDR3: TGTGCCAGCAGTTTCGCTAGCGGGGAAACAGATACGCAGTATTTT. This chain links TRBV28 with TRBJ2-3; 9 bases fit TRBD2. The trim removed 3 bases at V and 3 bases at J, leaving 4 bases unmatched. The CDR3 is 15 residues long. Germline CDR1 MDHEN, CDR2 SYDVKM.

This clone was found once. This sequence joins TRBV27 and TRBJ1-5; possibly TRBD1 for D (6 bases). Deletions cut 3 bases from V and 4 bases from J, with 13 bases between. CDR3 length: 15 residues. The V gene's germline CDR1 is MNHEY and CDR2 SMNVEV (reference sequence). As DNA, the CDR3 is TGTGCCAGCAGTTTGCCCGACAGGTGTAATCAGCCCCAGCATTTT. This translates into CASSLPDRCNQPQHF.

The V gene is TRBV15, the J gene TRBJ1-2; D gene uncertain. Germline loops: CDR1 LNHNV, CDR2 YYDKDF (reference sequence). Trimming took off 0 bases at V and 4 bases at J, with 12 bases between the two ends. This CDR3 is 15 amino acids long. Here the CDR3 reads CATSRDSLGSYGYTF. The DNA of the CDR3 is TGTGCCACCAGCAGAGATAGTTTGGGCAGCTATGGCTACACCTTC. Filled out from reference TRBV15 and TRBJ1-2, the complete variable domain reads DAMVIQNPRYQVTQFGKPVTLSCSQTLNHNVMYWYQQKSSQAPKLLFHYYDKDFNNEADTPDNFQSRRPNTSFCFLDIRSPGLGDTAMYLCATSRDSLGSYGYTFGSGTRLTVV.

The chain links TRBV6-5 to TRBJ2-1, with 9 nucleotides matching TRBD2. CDR3 length equals 14 residues. Germline lookup yields CDR1 MNHEY and CDR2 SVGAGI. V trimming: 3 bases; J trimming: 10 bases; junction bases outside the gene matches: 7. The DNA for the CDR3 is TGTGCCAGCAGTTATAAAGCGGGGGGCAGAGAGCAGTTCTTC. Its translation: CASSYKAGGREQFF.

The chain uses TRBV6-5 and TRBJ2-7; 8 nucleotides line up with TRBD1. CDR1 and CDR2 from the germline V gene are MNHEY and SVGAGI. Trimming at V came to 6 bases and at J to 2 bases, leaving 3 bases not matched to a gene. There are 13 residues in the CDR3. CDR3 amino acids: CASSETGAYEQYF. The DNA of the CDR3 is TGTGCCAGCAGCGAGACAGGGGCCTACGAGCAGTACTTC.

The chain couples TRBV6-5 to TRBJ2-7, with 8 bases that match TRBD2. V shed 3 bases, J shed 4 bases, and the junction held 11 bases outside the gene matches. CDR3 length: 16 residues. The germline V gene has CDR1 MNHEY and CDR2 SVGAGI. The CDR3 bases are TGTGCCAGCAGTTATTTCGTCGCGGGGGGTGGATACGAGCAGTACTTC. Its translation: CASSYFVAGGGYEQYF.

CDR3 protein: CASSFWQMNTGELFF. DNA for the CDR3: TGTGCCAGCAGTTTCTGGCAGATGAACACCGGGGAGCTGTTTTTT. The chain uses TRBV27 and TRBJ2-2; D not certain. Germline assignment: CDR1 MNHEY and CDR2 SMNVEV (reference sequence). CDR3 length: 15 amino acids. Trimming took off 3 bases at V and 1 base at J, with 9 bases between the two ends.